Listed below are T cell receptor beta chains from one sample, sequenced in a study of CD8 T cells in ankylosing spondylitis. Using its own MiXCR run on the 5' RACE reads, TCRdb lists one record per CDR3 protein. The sample lists roughly 400,000 distinct CDR3 sequences, under 25% seen once, with 15% to 20% in the top ten. Sequenced: blood, either unsorted or a sorted T cell fraction (not recorded which). The source is a male donor with ankylosing spondylitis. CDR3s include the opening cysteine and the closing phenylalanine or tryptophan. A D gene is named only where the DNA matches it firmly. Size is stated for part of the rows, as once, few or many counts, or as a class when the clone is expanded.

j_call: TRBJ2-7
v_call: TRBV6-1
clone_size: few
d_call: TRBD2
cdr3_nt: TGTGCCAGCAGCCGCCGCCCGGGACTAGCTGGTGACAAGCAGTACTTC
cdr3_aa: CASSRRPGLAGDKQYF

j_call: TRBJ2-7
v_call: TRBV20-1
clone_size: NA
d_call: NA
cdr3_nt: TGCAGTGCTAGAGGATGGCTGACTGGTAACTACGAGCAGTACTTC
cdr3_aa: CSARGWLTGNYEQYF

j_call: TRBJ2-3
v_call: TRBV29-1
clone_size: few
d_call: TRBD2
cdr3_nt: TGCAGCGTTTCTAGCGGGAGGGCGGATACGCAGTATTTT
cdr3_aa: CSVSSGRADTQYF

j_call: TRBJ1-6
v_call: TRBV14
clone_size: NA
d_call: NA
cdr3_nt: TGTGCCAGCAGCCAGATAGGCAATTCACCCCTCCACTTT
cdr3_aa: CASSQIGNSPLHF

j_call: TRBJ1-2
v_call: TRBV5-6
clone_size: NA
d_call: TRBD1
cdr3_nt: TGTGCCAGCAGCTTGGCAGGGGGCGCGGGTGGCTACACCTTC
cdr3_aa: CASSLAGGAGGYTF

j_call: TRBJ2-3
v_call: TRBV6-1
clone_size: NA
d_call: TRBD2
cdr3_nt: TGTGCCAGCAGTGAGTCTAGCGGGAGGGGTACGCAGTATTTT
cdr3_aa: CASSESSGRGTQYF

j_call: TRBJ2-3
v_call: TRBV3-1
clone_size: few
d_call: NA
cdr3_nt: TGTGCCAGCAGCCCCCACCGAGTGTGGCGTGGGGCGGGAACAAGGACAGATACGCAGTATTTT
cdr3_aa: CASSPHRVWRGAGTRTDTQYF

j_call: TRBJ2-1
v_call: TRBV5-1
clone_size: few
d_call: NA
cdr3_nt: TGCGCCAGCAGCCCCAACTCGTTCTATGAGCAGTTCTTC
cdr3_aa: CASSPNSFYEQFF

j_call: TRBJ2-2
v_call: TRBV7-6
clone_size: NA
d_call: TRBD1
cdr3_nt: TGTGCCAGCAGCCCTAGACAGGGAGCCGGGGAGCTGTTTTTT
cdr3_aa: CASSPRQGAGELFF

j_call: TRBJ1-5
v_call: TRBV20-1
clone_size: few
d_call: NA
cdr3_nt: TGCAGTGCTAGGGATCCTTGGGACAATAACAATCAGCCCCAGCATTTT
cdr3_aa: CSARDPWDNNNQPQHF

j_call: TRBJ2-2
v_call: TRBV20-1
clone_size: few
d_call: NA
cdr3_nt: TGCAGTGCTAGAGATAAACGGGATGGGGCCGGGGAGCTGTTTTTT
cdr3_aa: CSARDKRDGAGELFF